This entry lists 14 T cell receptor beta chains sequenced from one sample in a study of cytomegalovirus exposure and HLA in healthy donors. Use of 60 Vbeta and 13 Jbeta primers characterized the PCR. Repertoires were generated with immunoSEQ multiplex PCR, while TCRdb's copy carries only in-frame clones and drops some. The sample records 150,000 to 200,000 clones, about four fifths being singletons. Input material: PBMCs. These receptors were collected from a woman aged 25-40 years in good health and CMV-seropositive.

V is TRBV15 and J is TRBJ2-5; 9 bases match TRBD1. The CDR3 totals 16 residues. Germline V lookup: CDR1 LNHNV, CDR2 YYDKDF (reference sequence). The V gene end was trimmed by 1 base and the J gene end by 1 base; junction bases not matched to a gene: 4. The CDR3 sequence: CATSRADRGGQETQYF. CDR3 in DNA: TGTGCCACCAGCAGAGCTGACAGGGGGGGCCAAGAGACCCAGTACTTC.

The chain carries TRBV7-2 and TRBJ2-5; D is possibly TRBD2 (5 bases). CDR1 is SGHTA, CDR2 FQGNSA, per germline. Between the trimmed V and J ends, which lost 5 bases and 6 bases, there was a span of 13 bases. This CDR3 region has 13 residues. CDR3 DNA: TGTGCCAGCAGCGCCGGGATGGCGAAGACCCAGTACTTC. This codes for CASSAGMAKTQYF.

V gene TRBV10-3 combines with J gene TRBJ2-1, with 9 nucleotides matching TRBD2. Germline V gene data show CDR1 as ENHRY and CDR2 as SYGVKD. Trimming at V came to 6 bases and at J to 8 bases, leaving 11 bases not matched to a gene. The CDR3 contains 15 residues. The CDR3 DNA sequence: TGTGCCATCAGGGAGGGTAGCGGGAGTGTCCATGAGCAGTTCTTC. As protein: CAIREGSGSVHEQFF.

This clone was counted only a few times. The genes are TRBV5-6 and TRBJ2-3; 10 nucleotides match TRBD2. Germline V gives CDR1 SGHDT, CDR2 YYEEEE. Trimming cost V 4 bases and J 7 bases; bases outside gene matches: 9. The CDR3 spans 15 residues. CDR3 sequence: CASSIRAGGPHTQYF. CDR3 coding DNA: TGTGCCAGCAGCATACGAGCGGGGGGGCCCCATACGCAGTATTTT.

In regard to this clone: Other DNA sequences within the sample encode an identical CDR3. V usage is TRBV5-1 and J usage is TRBJ2-5, with D possibly matching TRBD1 (6 bases). The CDR3 has 14 residues. Germline lookup yields CDR1 SGHRS and CDR2 YFSETQ. V was clipped by 1 base and J by 0 bases, with 7 bases between them. CDR3 loop: CASSLPGDQETQYF. CDR3 nucleotide sequence: TGCGCCAGCAGCTTGCCAGGGGACCAAGAGACCCAGTACTTC.

This chain uses TRBV19 with TRBJ2-7; D not certain. The V gene's germline CDR1 is LNHDA and CDR2 SQIVND (reference sequence). The germline V and J ends were trimmed by 3 bases and 6 bases, with 12 bases remaining between them. CDR3 length equals 13 residues. The CDR3 nucleotides read TGTGCCAGTAGTATGAGTCTAGTAGGCGAGCAGTACTTC. Protein: CASSMSLVGEQYF.

The CDR3: CASSHTVAKNIQYF. The CDR3 DNA reads as TGTGCCAGCAGTCACACAGTAGCCAAAAACATTCAGTACTTC. The genes are TRBV7-3 and TRBJ2-4, with D unclear. The CDR3 has 14 residues. Germline CDR1 is SGHTA and CDR2 is FQGTGA. Trimming cost V 6 bases and J 0 bases, with 9 bases left between them.

The rearrangement links TRBV29-1 to TRBJ2-7; 8 bases map to TRBD1. V lost 7 bases and J lost 6; bases outside the gene matches: 11. The CDR3 has 13 residues. From germline, CDR1 is SQVTM and CDR2 ANQGSEA. For the CDR3, the DNA is TGCAGCGCTGGCACAGGGGGTAGTCGCGAGCAGTACTTC. This sequence encodes CSAGTGGSREQYF.

This chain uses TRBV5-1 with TRBJ2-7; tentatively, D is TRBD1 (5 bases). Per the germline V gene, CDR1 is SGHRS and CDR2 is YFSETQ. V was trimmed by 1 base and J by 2 bases, leaving 13 bases between them. The CDR3 consists of 15 residues. DNA of the CDR3: TGCGCCAGCAGCTTGCTTCAGGGCGGTGCCTACGAGCAGTACTTC. This sequence encodes CASSLLQGGAYEQYF.

V and J are TRBV19 and TRBJ2-1; 13 positions agree with TRBD2. CDR1 is LNHDA and CDR2 is SQIVND in the germline V gene (reference sequence). This CDR3 has 15 residues. With 7 bases clipped from V and 9 bases from J, the junction kept 9 bases outside the gene matches. CDR3 in DNA: TGTGCCAGTACCCCGGGACTAGCGGGAATAGGTGAGCAGTTCTTC. This sequence encodes CASTPGLAGIGEQFF. Together with reference TRBV19 and TRBJ2-1, the CDR3 gives the full variable domain: DGGITQSPKYLFRKEGQNVTLSCEQNLNHDAMYWYRQDPGQGLRLIYYSQIVNDFQKGDIAEGYSVSREKKESFPLTVTSAQKNPTAFYLCASTPGLAGIGEQFFGPGTRLTVL.

V and J are TRBV2 and TRBJ2-7, with D tentatively TRBD1 (6 bases). The V and J ends lost 5 bases and 3 bases respectively, with 11 bases between them. Germline V gives CDR1 SNHLY, CDR2 FYNNEI. The CDR3 extends over 13 amino acids. The CDR3 sequence: CASSRDNLYEQYF. The CDR3 nucleotides read TGTGCCAGCAGTCGGGACAATCTCTACGAGCAGTACTTC.

The gene calls are TRBV2 and TRBJ1-2; 9 positions agree with TRBD1. V shed 5 bases, J shed 5 bases, and the junction held 6 bases outside the gene matches. Germline lookup yields CDR1 SNHLY and CDR2 FYNNEI. This CDR3 has 14 amino acids. The CDR3 DNA is TGTGCCAGCAGTTGGACAGGGGTGGGGTATGGCTACACCTTC. Translation gives CASSWTGVGYGYTF.

This clone appeared a single time. The rearrangement joins TRBV2 to TRBJ2-2; D remains ambiguous. This CDR3 has 15 amino acids. The V end lost 4 bases, the J end lost 2 bases, and 11 bases lay between the germline ends. The germline V gene has CDR1 SNHLY and CDR2 FYNNEI. DNA of the CDR3: TGTGCCAGCAGTGCGGAAGGCGGAAACACCGGGGAGCTGTTTTTT. Amino acid sequence: CASSAEGGNTGELFF.

V usage is TRBV28 and J usage is TRBJ2-5; 7 bases fit TRBD1. Looked up from germline, CDR1 is MDHEN and CDR2 is SYDVKM. With V trimmed by 11 bases and J by 5 bases, 14 bases remained unmatched. The CDR3 is made up of 14 amino acids. The CDR3 DNA is TGTGCCGCTAGGACAGGCGGCCTCCGCGAGACCCAGTACTTC. Translated, it gives CAARTGGLRETQYF.